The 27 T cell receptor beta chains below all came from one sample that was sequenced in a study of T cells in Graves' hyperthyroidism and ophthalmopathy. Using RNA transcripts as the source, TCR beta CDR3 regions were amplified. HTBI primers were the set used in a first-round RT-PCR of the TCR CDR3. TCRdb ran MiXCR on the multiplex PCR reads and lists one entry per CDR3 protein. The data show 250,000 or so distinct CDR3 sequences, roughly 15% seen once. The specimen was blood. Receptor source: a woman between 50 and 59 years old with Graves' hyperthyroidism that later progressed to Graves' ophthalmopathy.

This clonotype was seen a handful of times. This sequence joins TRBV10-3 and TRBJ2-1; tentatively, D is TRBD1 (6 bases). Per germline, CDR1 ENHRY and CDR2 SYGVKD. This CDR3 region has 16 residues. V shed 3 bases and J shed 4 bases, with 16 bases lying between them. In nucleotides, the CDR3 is TGTGCCATCAGTGAATCGGACAGCGAGCCATACAATGAGCAGTTCTTC. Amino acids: CAISESDSEPYNEQFF.

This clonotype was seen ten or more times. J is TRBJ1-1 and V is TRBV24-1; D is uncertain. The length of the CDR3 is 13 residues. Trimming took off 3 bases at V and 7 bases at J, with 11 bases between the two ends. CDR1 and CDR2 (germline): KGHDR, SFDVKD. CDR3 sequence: CATSDITGSEAFF. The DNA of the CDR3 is TGTGCCACCAGTGATATTACCGGGAGTGAAGCTTTCTTT.

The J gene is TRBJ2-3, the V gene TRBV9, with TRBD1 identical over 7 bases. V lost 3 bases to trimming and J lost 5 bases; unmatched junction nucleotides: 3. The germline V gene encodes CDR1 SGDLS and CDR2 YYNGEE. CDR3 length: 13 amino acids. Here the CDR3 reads CASSAGDRDTQYF. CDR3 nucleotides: TGTGCCAGCAGCGCCGGGGACAGAGATACGCAGTATTTT.

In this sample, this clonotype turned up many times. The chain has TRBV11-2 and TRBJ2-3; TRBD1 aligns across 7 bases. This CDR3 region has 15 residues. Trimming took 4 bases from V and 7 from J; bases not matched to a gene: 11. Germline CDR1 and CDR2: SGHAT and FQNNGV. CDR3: CASSYDRATSHTQYF. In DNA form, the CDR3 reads TGTGCCAGCAGCTACGACAGGGCTACGTCCCATACGCAGTATTTT. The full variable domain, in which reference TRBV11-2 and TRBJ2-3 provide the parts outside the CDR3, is EAGVAQSPRYKIIEKRQSVAFWCNPISGHATLYWYQQILGQGPKLLIQFQNNGVVDDSQLPKDRFSAERLKGVDSTLKIQPAKLEDSAVYLCASSYDRATSHTQYFGPGTRLTVL.

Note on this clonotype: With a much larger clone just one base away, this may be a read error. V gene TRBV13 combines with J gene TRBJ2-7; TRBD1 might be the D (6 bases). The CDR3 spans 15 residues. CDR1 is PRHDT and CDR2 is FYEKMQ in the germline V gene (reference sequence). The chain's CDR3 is CVSSLGRGGFYEQYF. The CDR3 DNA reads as TGTGTCAGCAGCTTAGGCCGTGGGGGCTTCTACGAGCAGTACTTC.

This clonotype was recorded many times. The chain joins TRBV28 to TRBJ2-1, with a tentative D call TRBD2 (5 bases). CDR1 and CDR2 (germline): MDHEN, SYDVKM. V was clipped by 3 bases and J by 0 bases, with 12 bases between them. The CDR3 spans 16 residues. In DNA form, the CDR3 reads TGTGCCAGCAGTTTCGTCCCGGGGAGCTCCTACAATGAGCAGTTCTTC. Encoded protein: CASSFVPGSSYNEQFF. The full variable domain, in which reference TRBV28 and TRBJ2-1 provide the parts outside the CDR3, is DVKVTQSSRYLVKRTGEKVFLECVQDMDHENMFWYRQDPGLGLRLIYFSYDVKMKEKGDIPEGYSVSREKKERFSLILESASTNQTSMYLCASSFVPGSSYNEQFFGPGTRLTVL.

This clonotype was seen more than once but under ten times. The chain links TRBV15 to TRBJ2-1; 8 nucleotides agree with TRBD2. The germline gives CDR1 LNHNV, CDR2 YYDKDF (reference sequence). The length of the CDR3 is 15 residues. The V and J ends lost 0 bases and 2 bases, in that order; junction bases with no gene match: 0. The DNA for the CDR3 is TGTGCCACCAGCAGAGAGCGGGGGGCCTACAATGAGCAGTTCTTC. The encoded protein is CATSRERGAYNEQFF.

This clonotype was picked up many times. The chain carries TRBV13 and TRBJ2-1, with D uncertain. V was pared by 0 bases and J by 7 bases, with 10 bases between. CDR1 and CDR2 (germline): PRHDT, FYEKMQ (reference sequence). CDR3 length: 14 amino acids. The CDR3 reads CASSLGTGLNEQFF. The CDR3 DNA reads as TGTGCCAGCAGCTTAGGAACGGGCCTTAATGAGCAGTTCTTC.

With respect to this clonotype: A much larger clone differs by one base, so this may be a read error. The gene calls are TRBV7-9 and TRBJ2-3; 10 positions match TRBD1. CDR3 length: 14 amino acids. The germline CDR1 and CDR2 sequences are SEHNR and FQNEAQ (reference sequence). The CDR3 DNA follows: TGTGCCACTGCGACAGGGGGCTTCACAGATACGCGGTATTTT. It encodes CATATGGFTDTRYF.

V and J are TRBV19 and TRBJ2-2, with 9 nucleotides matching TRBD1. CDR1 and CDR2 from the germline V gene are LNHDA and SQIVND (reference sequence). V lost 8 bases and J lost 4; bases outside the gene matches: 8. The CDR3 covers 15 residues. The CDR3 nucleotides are TGTGCCAGTCGACGGGACAGGGTGGGCACCGGGGAGCTGTTTTTT. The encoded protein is CASRRDRVGTGELFF. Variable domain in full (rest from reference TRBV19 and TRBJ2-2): DGGITQSPKYLFRKEGQNVTLSCEQNLNHDAMYWYRQDPGQGLRLIYYSQIVNDFQKGDIAEGYSVSREKKESFPLTVTSAQKNPTAFYLCASRRDRVGTGELFFGEGSRLTVL.

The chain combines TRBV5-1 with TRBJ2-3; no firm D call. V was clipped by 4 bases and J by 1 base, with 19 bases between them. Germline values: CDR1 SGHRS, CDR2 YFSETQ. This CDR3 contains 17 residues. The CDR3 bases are TGCGCCAGCAGCCCGGGCCGGGTGGGATCAGGCACAGATACGCAGTATTTT. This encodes CASSPGRVGSGTDTQYF.

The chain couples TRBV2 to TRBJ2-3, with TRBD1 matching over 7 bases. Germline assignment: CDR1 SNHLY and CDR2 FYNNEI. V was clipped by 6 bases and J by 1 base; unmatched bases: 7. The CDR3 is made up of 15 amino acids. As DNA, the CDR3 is TGTGCCAGCAGGGAGACAGGGTTTGGCACAGATACGCAGTATTTT. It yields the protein CASRETGFGTDTQYF.

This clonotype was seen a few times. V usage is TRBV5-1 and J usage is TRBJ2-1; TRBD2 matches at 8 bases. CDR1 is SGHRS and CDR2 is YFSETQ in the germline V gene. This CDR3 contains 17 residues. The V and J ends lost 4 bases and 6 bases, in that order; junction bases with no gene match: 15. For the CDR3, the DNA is TGCGCCAGCAGCCGGATGGGGGCAACTAGCGGAACCAATGAGCAGTTCTTC. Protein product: CASSRMGATSGTNEQFF.

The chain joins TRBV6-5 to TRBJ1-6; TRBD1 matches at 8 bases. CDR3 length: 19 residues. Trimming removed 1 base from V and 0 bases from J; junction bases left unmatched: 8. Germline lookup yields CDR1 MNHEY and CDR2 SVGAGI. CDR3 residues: CASSYWGTGGNSYNSPLHF. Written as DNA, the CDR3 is TGTGCCAGCAGTTACTGGGGGACAGGAGGGAACTCCTATAATTCACCCCTCCACTTT.

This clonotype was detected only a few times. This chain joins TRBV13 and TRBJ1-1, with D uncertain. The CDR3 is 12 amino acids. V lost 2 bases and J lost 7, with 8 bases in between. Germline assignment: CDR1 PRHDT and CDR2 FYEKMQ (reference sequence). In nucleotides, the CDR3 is TGTGCCAGCAGCTTATTGATTGGTGAAGCTTTCTTT. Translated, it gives CASSLLIGEAFF. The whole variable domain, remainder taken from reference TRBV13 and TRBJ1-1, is AAGVIQSPRHLIKEKRETATLKCYPIPRHDTVYWYQQGPGQDPQFLISFYEKMQSDKGSIPDRFSAQQFSDYHSELNMSSLELGDSALYFCASSLLIGEAFFGQGTRLTVV.

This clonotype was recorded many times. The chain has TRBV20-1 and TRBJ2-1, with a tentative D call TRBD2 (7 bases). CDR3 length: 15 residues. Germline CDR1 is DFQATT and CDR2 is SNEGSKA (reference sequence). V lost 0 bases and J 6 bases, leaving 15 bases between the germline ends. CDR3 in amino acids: CSARDKGEGPNEQFF. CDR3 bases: TGCAGTGCTAGAGATAAGGGGGAGGGCCCCAATGAGCAGTTCTTC.

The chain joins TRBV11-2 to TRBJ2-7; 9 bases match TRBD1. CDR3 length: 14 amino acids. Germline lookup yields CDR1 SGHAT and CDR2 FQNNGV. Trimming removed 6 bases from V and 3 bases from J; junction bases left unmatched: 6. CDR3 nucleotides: TGTGCCAGCAGGGACAGGGGCGGCGGCTACGAGCAGTACTTC. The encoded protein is CASRDRGGGYEQYF.

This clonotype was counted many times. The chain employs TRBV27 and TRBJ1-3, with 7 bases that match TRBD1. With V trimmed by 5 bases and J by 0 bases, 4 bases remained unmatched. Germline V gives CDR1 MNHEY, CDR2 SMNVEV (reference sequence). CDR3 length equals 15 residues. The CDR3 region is CASSLTGPSGNTIYF. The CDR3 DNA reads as TGTGCCAGCAGTCTGACAGGGCCCTCTGGAAACACCATATATTTT.

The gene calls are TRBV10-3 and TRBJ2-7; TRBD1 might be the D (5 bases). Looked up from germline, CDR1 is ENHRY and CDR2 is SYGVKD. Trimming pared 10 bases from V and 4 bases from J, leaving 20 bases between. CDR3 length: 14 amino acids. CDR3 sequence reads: CATGRDRGEYEQYF. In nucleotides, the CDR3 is TGTGCCACCGGCCGAGACAGAGGAGAGTACGAGCAGTACTTC.

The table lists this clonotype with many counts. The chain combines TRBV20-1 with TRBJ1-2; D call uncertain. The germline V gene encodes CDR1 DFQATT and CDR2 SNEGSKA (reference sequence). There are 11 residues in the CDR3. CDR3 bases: TGCGGTGTCTCCCGTTGGGATGGCTACACCTTC. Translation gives CGVSRWDGYTF.

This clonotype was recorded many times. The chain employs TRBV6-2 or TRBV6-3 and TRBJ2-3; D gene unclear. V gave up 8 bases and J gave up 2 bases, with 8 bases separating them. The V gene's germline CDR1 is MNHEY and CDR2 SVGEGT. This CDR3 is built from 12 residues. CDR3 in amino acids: CASRLNTDTQYF. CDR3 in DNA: TGTGCCAGCCGATTGAACACAGATACGCAGTATTTT.

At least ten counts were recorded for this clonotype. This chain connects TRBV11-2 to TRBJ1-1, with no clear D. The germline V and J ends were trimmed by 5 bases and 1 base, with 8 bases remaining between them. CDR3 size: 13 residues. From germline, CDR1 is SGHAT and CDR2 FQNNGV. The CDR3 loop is CASSPSENTEAFF. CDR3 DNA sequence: TGTGCCAGCAGCCCCAGTGAGAACACTGAAGCTTTCTTT. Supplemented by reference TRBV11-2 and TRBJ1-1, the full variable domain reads EAGVAQSPRYKIIEKRQSVAFWCNPISGHATLYWYQQILGQGPKLLIQFQNNGVVDDSQLPKDRFSAERLKGVDSTLKIQPAKLEDSAVYLCASSPSENTEAFFGQGTRLTVV.

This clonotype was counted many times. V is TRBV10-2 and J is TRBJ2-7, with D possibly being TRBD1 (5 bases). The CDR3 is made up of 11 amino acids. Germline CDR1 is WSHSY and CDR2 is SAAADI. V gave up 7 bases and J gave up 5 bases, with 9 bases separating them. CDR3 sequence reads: CASKTGHEQYF. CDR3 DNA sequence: TGCGCCAGCAAAACAGGCCACGAGCAGTACTTC.

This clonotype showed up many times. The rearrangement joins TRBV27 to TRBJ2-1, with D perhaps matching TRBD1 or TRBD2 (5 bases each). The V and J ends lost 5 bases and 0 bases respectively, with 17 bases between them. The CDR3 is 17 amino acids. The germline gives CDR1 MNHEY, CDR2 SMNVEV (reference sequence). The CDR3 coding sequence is TGTGCCAGCAGTGTTGGTTGGGGGAAAAGCTCCTACAATGAGCAGTTCTTC. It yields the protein CASSVGWGKSSYNEQFF.

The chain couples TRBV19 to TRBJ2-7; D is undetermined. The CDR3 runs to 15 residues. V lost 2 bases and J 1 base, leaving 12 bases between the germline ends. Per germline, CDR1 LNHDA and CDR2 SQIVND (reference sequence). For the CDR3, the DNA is TGTGCCAGTAGTATAAGGCACAGACCTTCCTACGAGCAGTACTTC. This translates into CASSIRHRPSYEQYF.

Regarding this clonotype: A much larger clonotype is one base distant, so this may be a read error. The DNA for the CDR3 is TGCAGTGCTGGGGCGGGGGGCGTCGTTCAGCCCCAGCATTTT. Amino acid sequence: CSAGAGGVVQPQHF. V and J are TRBV20-1 and TRBJ1-5, with D possibly TRBD1 on 6 matching bases. Germline loops: CDR1 DFQATT, CDR2 SNEGSKA (reference sequence). V was trimmed by 5 bases and J by 6 bases, leaving 17 bases between them. This CDR3 is built from 14 residues.

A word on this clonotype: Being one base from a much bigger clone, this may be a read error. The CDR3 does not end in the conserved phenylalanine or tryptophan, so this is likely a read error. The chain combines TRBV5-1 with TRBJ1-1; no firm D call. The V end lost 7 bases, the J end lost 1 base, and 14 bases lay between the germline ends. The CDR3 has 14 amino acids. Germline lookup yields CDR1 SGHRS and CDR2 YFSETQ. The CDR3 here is CASAFDSQNTEAFL. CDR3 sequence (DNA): TGCGCCAGCGCCTTTGATTCCCAGAACACTGAAGCTTTCCTT.